A single sample gave rise to the 10 T cell receptor beta chains below, sequenced in a study of cytomegalovirus exposure and HLA in healthy donors (dated by TCRdb to about 2017). The method was the immunoSEQ multiplex PCR assay. The multiplex PCR relied on a mix of 60 forward primers for TCR Vbeta segments and 13 reverse primers for TCR Jbeta segments. In its TCRdb copy, this immuneACCESS table keeps in-frame sequences only and misses some clones. Where compared with another copy, unresolved V genes explain less than half of these, and the others have no known cause. The table for this sample lists about 190,000 clones; 79% of them were counted only once. The top ten clonotypes cover about 1.4% of the sample. Input material: PBMCs. These TCRs come from a woman aged 45-59 years in good health and CMV-seronegative.

CDR3 sequence: CASSRGQGVDGYTF. CDR3 in DNA: TGCGCCAGCAGCCGGGGACAGGGTGTTGATGGCTACACCTTC. The rearrangement joins TRBV5-1 to TRBJ1-2; 9 bases are shared with TRBD1. Germline CDR1 SGHRS, CDR2 YFSETQ. V lost 4 bases and J lost 6; bases outside the gene matches: 7. This CDR3 comprises 14 residues.

This clone has more than one count but fewer than ten. The chain is built from TRBV7-9 and TRBJ2-1; D ambiguous. Trimming took 5 bases from V and 0 from J, leaving 11 bases between them. Germline V CDR1 and CDR2: SEHNR, FQNEAQ (reference sequence). The CDR3 length is 15 residues. CDR3 bases: TGTGCCAGCAGCCGCCGACACGACTCCTACAATGAGCAGTTCTTC. Protein sequence: CASSRRHDSYNEQFF.

The rearrangement uses TRBV19 and TRBJ2-3; 10 nucleotides match TRBD1. The V and J ends lost 4 bases and 4 bases, in that order; junction bases with no gene match: 8. Germline V gene sequence: CDR1 LNHDA, CDR2 SQIVND (reference sequence). There are 16 residues in the CDR3. The CDR3 sequence is CASSSTGTGVPDTQYF. CDR3 in DNA: TGTGCCAGTAGTAGTACCGGGACAGGGGTCCCAGATACGCAGTATTTT.

V gene TRBV5-4 combines with J gene TRBJ2-5; 10 bases are a match to TRBD2. Per germline, CDR1 SGHNT and CDR2 YYREEE (reference sequence). This CDR3 contains 15 residues. V was pared by 7 bases and J by 2 bases, with 8 bases of the junction left unmatched. The CDR3 spells CASARSGGPQETQYF. The CDR3 coding sequence is TGTGCCAGCGCACGTAGCGGGGGGCCTCAAGAGACCCAGTACTTC.

This clone has only one observation. The gene calls are TRBV11-1 and TRBJ1-4; a possible D gene is TRBD1 (5 bases). The germline gives CDR1 SGHAT, CDR2 FQDESV (reference sequence). There are 14 residues in the CDR3. V dropped 5 bases and J dropped 11 bases, with 18 bases sitting between them. DNA for the CDR3: TGTGCCAGCAGCAGCGACAGAGACGGAGACAAACTGTTTTTT. This encodes CASSSDRDGDKLFF.

This chain uses TRBV5-4 with TRBJ2-1; D is perhaps TRBD2 (6 bases). Trimming shortened V by 2 bases and J by 7 bases, and 13 bases separated the two germline ends. This CDR3 has 14 residues. Looked up from germline, CDR1 is SGHNT and CDR2 is YYREEE (reference sequence). The CDR3 here is CASSLRGVGNEQFF. CDR3 coding DNA: TGTGCCAGCAGCTTACGCGGGGTGGGGAATGAGCAGTTCTTC.

This clone showed up just once. CDR3 sequence (DNA): TGTGCCAGCAGCCACCAGGGGGGAGTTAGCAATCAGCCCCAGCATTTT. It is translated as CASSHQGGVSNQPQHF. The chain carries TRBV7-9 and TRBJ1-5, with TRBD1 matching 7 bases. The trim removed 5 bases at V and 0 bases at J, leaving 7 bases unmatched. This CDR3 is built from 16 residues. The germline V gene encodes CDR1 SEHNR and CDR2 FQNEAQ (reference sequence).

The rearrangement links TRBV6-6 to TRBJ1-2; tentative D call: TRBD1 (5 bases). Per the germline V gene, CDR1 is MNHNY and CDR2 is SVGAGI (reference sequence). V was pared by 1 base and J by 3 bases, with 9 bases between. This CDR3 region has 14 residues. CDR3 in amino acids: CASSYLGDDYGYTF. The DNA of the CDR3 is TGTGCCAGCAGTTACTTAGGGGATGACTATGGCTACACCTTC.

V and J are TRBV7-9 and TRBJ1-1, with 7 bases that match TRBD1. V was pared by 5 bases and J by 6 bases, with 12 bases of the junction left unmatched. This CDR3 comprises 15 residues. Germline lookup yields CDR1 SEHNR and CDR2 FQNEAQ (reference sequence). In DNA, the CDR3 is TGTGCCAGCAGCCACACAGGGGACGGGTCGGCTGAAGCTTTCTTT. It codes for CASSHTGDGSAEAFF.

The CDR3 spells CSVYDSLGHYGYTF. The CDR3, as DNA: TGCAGCGTTTACGACAGCTTAGGGCACTATGGCTACACCTTC. The J gene is TRBJ1-2, the V gene TRBV29-1; D might be TRBD1 (5 bases). V gave up 5 bases and J gave up 3 bases, with 16 bases separating them. From germline, CDR1 is SQVTM and CDR2 ANQGSEA. The CDR3 extends over 14 amino acids.